This T cell receptor (beta chain) was sequenced during a study of blood T cell repertoires in COVID-19. At the level of the study: The samples span acute and convalescent COVID-19 from the United States, Italy and Spain. The analysed material was cDNA or gDNA that came from T cells, B-cell-depleted T cells, or PBMCs.

It was during active infection that Seattle patients were enrolled and then longitudinally followed. V was shortened by 0 bases and J by 0 bases, with 10 bases between the two germline ends. Germline V CDR1 and CDR2: MNHEY, SMNVEV (reference sequence). The CDR3 contains 16 residues. In the authors' workflow: Amplification from reference gene primers served as the basis for estimated nucleated cell counts. Produced via immunoSEQ multiplex PCR; TCRdb's table is partial and in-frame only. Clonal size and the V and J genes are those of that table, whereas D and trimming came from the DNA. The sample holds roughly 200,000 clones, 75% to 85% seen once.

The genes are TRBV27 and TRBJ2-3; tentative D call: TRBD1 (6 bases). Sample: peripheral blood. The sequence came from a woman aged 25 to 39 with COVID-19, enrolled during active disease. The CDR3 coding sequence is TGTGCCAGCAGTTTATCCCCAGGGGCAAGCACAGATACGCAGTATTTT. Translating it yields CASSLSPGASTDTQYF.